What follows are 26 T cell receptor beta chains derived from one specimen sequenced in a study of blood T cell repertoires in COVID-19. TCRdb keeps only in-frame clones here, not all; method: immunoSEQ multiplex PCR. The sample contains fewer than 600,000 clones, about 91% of which appear only once. Material: peripheral blood. These receptors originate from a man aged 18 to 35 with COVID-19, enrolled during active disease.

The chain uses TRBV6-6 and TRBJ1-5; possibly TRBD1 for D (5 bases). The germline V gene encodes CDR1 MNHNY and CDR2 SVGAGI (reference sequence). V was trimmed by 4 bases and J by 4 bases, leaving 17 bases between them. This CDR3 is 16 amino acids long. CDR3 coding DNA: TGTGCCAGCAGTTCGGGGGGTATACGGTCAAATCAGCCCCAGCATTTT. This translates into CASSSGGIRSNQPQHF.

This clone was observed a handful of times. The chain recombines TRBV19 with TRBJ1-1, with a tentative D call TRBD1 (5 bases). CDR3 length: 13 residues. Trimming shortened V by 11 bases and J by 0 bases, and 13 bases separated the two germline ends. CDR1 is LNHDA, CDR2 SQIVND, per germline (reference sequence). DNA for the CDR3: TGTGCCTCTAACCCAGGGTTGAACACTGAAGCTTTCTTT. This gives the protein CASNPGLNTEAFF.

This clone turned up a few times. The rearrangement links TRBV2 to TRBJ2-2; 7 bases agree with TRBD2. Germline V gene data show CDR1 as SNHLY and CDR2 as FYNNEI. V lost 8 bases and J lost 6; bases outside the gene matches: 15. This CDR3 spans 16 amino acids. CDR3 nucleotides: TGTGCCAGCGGGGAGGGAGGGCTCCCGGCACCCGGGGAGCTGTTTTTT. It translates to CASGEGGLPAPGELFF. Based on the CDR3 plus reference TRBV2 and TRBJ2-2, the full variable domain is EPEVTQTPSHQVTQMGQEVILRCVPISNHLYFYWYRQILGQKVEFLVSFYNNEISEKSEIFDDQFSVERPDGSNFTLKIRSTKLEDSAMYFCASGEGGLPAPGELFFGEGSRLTVL.

V is TRBV20-1 and J is TRBJ2-5; D is unclear. The length of the CDR3 is 11 residues. Trimming removed 6 bases at V and 1 base at J, with 6 bases between. Germline V gene data show CDR1 as DFQATT and CDR2 as SNEGSKA (reference sequence). CDR3: CSAWAQETQYF. Here the CDR3 DNA reads TGCAGTGCCTGGGCCCAAGAGACCCAGTACTTC.

V gene TRBV19 combines with J gene TRBJ2-7; 7 positions match TRBD2. From germline, CDR1 is LNHDA and CDR2 SQIVND (reference sequence). This CDR3 contains 15 residues. The V and J ends lost 1 base and 2 bases, in that order; junction bases with no gene match: 5. CDR3 nucleotides: TGTGCCAGTAGTATAGTGGCGGGGGAGACCTACGAGCAGTACTTC. Its translation: CASSIVAGETYEQYF.

For the CDR3, the DNA is TGTGCCAGTAGTATTGTGTCGGGAGGTCAGCCCCAGCATTTT. Its translation: CASSIVSGGQPQHF. This chain connects TRBV19 to TRBJ1-5; D not resolved. This CDR3 comprises 14 residues. Germline lookup yields CDR1 LNHDA and CDR2 SQIVND (reference sequence). The V end was cut by 3 bases, the J end by 6 bases, with 12 bases between.

The chain recombines TRBV6-5 with TRBJ1-6; 7 bases line up with TRBD1. This CDR3 has 13 residues. J was trimmed by 14 bases and V by 5 bases; bases with no gene match: 9. CDR1 is MNHEY, CDR2 SVGAGI, per germline. The CDR3 DNA sequence: TGTGCCAGCAGTATCCAGACAGGGCAGGCCCTCCACTTT. It codes for CASSIQTGQALHF.

The rearrangement links TRBV24-1 to TRBJ2-7; D may be TRBD2 (6 bases). Germline assignment: CDR1 KGHDR and CDR2 SFDVKD. Trimming removed 3 bases from V and 0 bases from J, with 11 bases in between. There are 15 residues in the CDR3. Written as DNA, the CDR3 is TGTGCCACCAGTGATACTACCGGGAGCTCCTACGAGCAGTACTTC. Amino acids: CATSDTTGSSYEQYF.

This chain joins TRBV19 and TRBJ1-6; D is perhaps TRBD1 (5 bases). The germline V gene has CDR1 LNHDA and CDR2 SQIVND (reference sequence). There are 15 residues in the CDR3. The V end lost 2 bases, the J end lost 11 bases, and 16 bases lay between the germline ends. CDR3 amino acids: CASSISNRLGPPLHF. DNA of the CDR3: TGTGCCAGTAGTATATCGAACCGCCTGGGGCCACCCCTCCACTTT.

This chain joins TRBV7-9 and TRBJ2-3; 8 bases fit TRBD2. CDR1 is SEHNR and CDR2 is FQNEAQ in the germline V gene (reference sequence). The CDR3 consists of 15 residues. With 4 bases clipped from V and 6 bases from J, the junction kept 9 bases outside the gene matches. The CDR3 loop is CASSYDGGAPDTQYF. As DNA, the CDR3 is TGTGCCAGCAGCTACGACGGGGGGGCCCCCGATACGCAGTATTTT.

The chain carries TRBV5-8 and TRBJ2-3; TRBD2 matches 8 bases. Germline CDR1 and CDR2: SGHTS and YDEGEE. This CDR3 has 16 amino acids. V shed 3 bases and J 5 bases; nucleotides not matched to a gene: 11. The CDR3, as DNA: TGTGCCAGCAGCTCGCAGCTAGCGGGTAGGAGAGATACGCAGTATTTT. It specifies CASSSQLAGRRDTQYF.

This chain joins TRBV7-6 and TRBJ2-5; 10 bases are a match to TRBD2. V lost 1 base and J lost 4; bases outside the gene matches: 6. The CDR3 runs to 16 residues. CDR1 is SGHVS and CDR2 is FNYEAQ in the germline V gene. CDR3 sequence: CASSLGGAGGRETQYF. CDR3 coding DNA: TGTGCCAGCAGCTTAGGAGGAGCGGGGGGGAGAGAGACCCAGTACTTC.

V gene TRBV7-9 combines with J gene TRBJ2-3; D may be TRBD2 (6 bases). The CDR3 is 16 residues long. V lost 5 bases and J lost 4, with 19 bases in between. Germline assignment: CDR1 SEHNR and CDR2 FQNEAQ (reference sequence). The CDR3 spells CASSRKGFGSSDTQYF. CDR3 in DNA: TGTGCCAGCAGCAGAAAGGGGTTCGGGAGCTCAGATACGCAGTATTTT.

The chain joins TRBV3-1 (or the pseudogene TRBV3-2) to TRBJ2-5; the D gene is possibly TRBD2 (6 bases). Germline loops: CDR1 LGHDT, CDR2 YNNKEL (reference sequence). The CDR3 consists of 15 residues. V was cut by 1 base and J by 7 bases, with 16 bases left in between. This chain's CDR3 is CASSQGGGLGGTQYF. The CDR3 bases are TGTGCCAGCAGCCAAGGGGGAGGACTTGGGGGGACCCAGTACTTC.

The chain has TRBV4-1 and TRBJ2-1; D possibly corresponds to TRBD2 (5 bases). This CDR3 has 15 amino acids. The germline V and J ends were trimmed by 0 bases and 6 bases, with 12 bases remaining between them. Germline V gene data show CDR1 as MGHRA and CDR2 as YSYEKL. The CDR3, as DNA: TGCGCCAGCAGCCAAGATCGGGATGGAGCCAATGAGCAGTTCTTC. Encoded protein: CASSQDRDGANEQFF.

This sequence joins TRBV11-2 and TRBJ1-1; D is unclear. The CDR3 extends over 13 amino acids. Germline-derived CDR1 and CDR2 are SGHAT and FQNNGV. V lost 4 bases and J lost 6, with 12 bases in between. The chain's CDR3 is CASSSVLTAEAFF. Here the CDR3 DNA reads TGTGCCAGCAGCTCCGTATTAACAGCTGAAGCTTTCTTT.

J is TRBJ2-1 and V is TRBV5-8; D might be TRBD1 (6 bases). From germline, CDR1 is SGHTS and CDR2 YDEGEE. V lost 0 bases and J 8 bases, leaving 15 bases between the germline ends. The length of the CDR3 is 15 residues. The CDR3 here is CASSLVLAGEDEQFF. The CDR3 nucleotides read TGTGCCAGCAGCTTGGTTTTGGCAGGGGAAGATGAGCAGTTCTTC.

Written as DNA, the CDR3 is TGTGCCAGTAGTAAAAGTAGCGGGGGGCCTTCCGAGCAGTACTTC. This gives the protein CASSKSSGGPSEQYF. This chain uses TRBV19 with TRBJ2-7; 10 positions match TRBD2. The CDR3 totals 15 residues. Trimming cost V 4 bases and J 6 bases; bases outside gene matches: 9. Per germline, CDR1 LNHDA and CDR2 SQIVND (reference sequence). The full variable domain, completed using reference TRBV19 and TRBJ2-7, is DGGITQSPKYLFRKEGQNVTLSCEQNLNHDAMYWYRQDPGQGLRLIYYSQIVNDFQKGDIAEGYSVSREKKESFPLTVTSAQKNPTAFYLCASSKSSGGPSEQYFGPGTRLTVT.

The V and J genes are TRBV5-1 and TRBJ2-1; 9 nucleotides align to TRBD2. With V trimmed by 5 bases and J by 8 bases, 8 bases remained unmatched. The CDR3 has 14 amino acids. Germline CDR1 and CDR2: SGHRS and YFSETQ. CDR3 amino acids: CASSLAGVVYEQFF. DNA for the CDR3: TGCGCCAGCAGTTTAGCGGGGGTGGTCTATGAGCAGTTCTTC.

The rearrangement uses TRBV27 and TRBJ2-1; maybe TRBD1 (6 bases). The germline V gene has CDR1 MNHEY and CDR2 SMNVEV (reference sequence). V was trimmed by 3 bases and J by 7 bases, leaving 7 bases between them. The CDR3 totals 12 residues. The CDR3, as DNA: TGTGCCAGCAGTTTGGGGGCGAATGAGCAGTTCTTC. It yields the protein CASSLGANEQFF.

The chain joins TRBV12-5 to TRBJ1-4, with D uncertain. Trimming cost V 6 bases and J 8 bases, with 7 bases left between them. The germline gives CDR1 LGHNT, CDR2 FRNRAP. The length of the CDR3 is 11 residues. The chain's CDR3 is CASGTGEKLFF. CDR3 coding DNA: TGTGCTAGTGGGACCGGGGAAAAACTGTTTTTT.

The chain is built from TRBV14 and TRBJ2-5; 14 positions match TRBD2. CDR3 length: 17 amino acids. Germline CDR1 is SGHDN and CDR2 is FVKESK. The junction had 9 bases not matched to a gene; V was cut back by 4 bases and J by 5 bases. CDR3: CASSPGLAGGPRETQYF. The CDR3 DNA sequence: TGTGCCAGCAGCCCAGGACTAGCGGGGGGCCCAAGGGAGACCCAGTACTTC.

This chain joins TRBV11-2 and TRBJ1-6; no clear D. The V and J ends lost 4 bases and 10 bases respectively, with 8 bases between them. CDR3 length equals 12 residues. Looked up from germline, CDR1 is SGHAT and CDR2 is FQNNGV. Here the CDR3 reads CASSWPRSPLHF. CDR3 in DNA: TGTGCCAGCAGCTGGCCTAGATCACCCCTCCACTTT.

The chain recombines TRBV4-1 with TRBJ2-7, with a possible D match to TRBD1 (5 bases). V was shortened by 0 bases and J by 2 bases, with 14 bases between the two germline ends. In germline, CDR1 is MGHRA, CDR2 YSYEKL. The CDR3 length is 16 residues. The CDR3 DNA follows: TGCGCCAGCAGCCAAGAAGAGACAGCCTTTACCTACGAGCAGTACTTC. It is translated as CASSQEETAFTYEQYF.

This chain connects TRBV10-1 to TRBJ2-1; 10 nucleotides align to TRBD2. The germline CDR1 and CDR2 sequences are WNHNN and SYGVQD (reference sequence). This CDR3 is built from 15 residues. With V trimmed by 6 bases and J by 7 bases, 9 bases remained unmatched. The CDR3 spells CASSMGLASWNEQFF. The DNA of the CDR3 is TGCGCCAGCAGCATGGGACTAGCGAGTTGGAATGAGCAGTTCTTC.

The gene calls are TRBV11-2 and TRBJ2-2; TRBD1 agrees at 7 bases. CDR1 is SGHAT, CDR2 FQNNGV, per germline. The CDR3 has 16 amino acids. Trimming cost V 4 bases and J 7 bases; bases outside gene matches: 12. The chain's CDR3 is CASSSARLQGNGELFF. The CDR3 coding sequence is TGTGCCAGCAGCTCAGCTCGATTACAGGGGAACGGGGAGCTGTTTTTT.